The 27 T cell receptor beta chains below all came from one sample that was sequenced in a study of blood T cell repertoires in COVID-19. Assay: immunoSEQ multiplex PCR; the TCRdb copy retains only in-frame clones and omits some. The sample carries under 300,000 clones, less than 85% recorded once. Sequenced sample: peripheral blood. The receptors originated from a man between 60 and 75 years old who had recovered from COVID-19.

This clone was counted a single time. V is TRBV4-1 and J is TRBJ2-3; 12 bases match TRBD1. V was pared by 0 bases and J by 3 bases, with 4 bases of the junction left unmatched. This CDR3 region has 17 residues. Germline V CDR1 and CDR2: MGHRA, YSYEKL. In DNA form, the CDR3 reads TGCGCCAGCAGCCAAGAAGGGACAGGGGGCGCAACAGATACGCAGTATTTT. Its protein product is CASSQEGTGGATDTQYF.

V and J are TRBV6-6 and TRBJ2-3; D is unclear. CDR3 size: 13 residues. V was pared by 6 bases and J by 2 bases, with 9 bases between. Germline V gene lookup returns CDR1 MNHNY and CDR2 SVGAGI (reference sequence). CDR3 sequence: CASREIATDTQYF. CDR3 DNA: TGTGCCAGCAGAGAGATAGCCACAGATACGCAGTATTTT.

The chain links TRBV7-8 to TRBJ1-5; maybe TRBD1 (5 bases). V lost 3 bases, J lost 4 bases, and 13 bases lay in between. The germline V gene encodes CDR1 SGHVS and CDR2 FQNEAQ. This CDR3 comprises 15 residues. CDR3 loop: CASSFPGGRNQPQHF. CDR3 nucleotide sequence: TGTGCCAGCAGCTTCCCCGGGGGTCGGAATCAGCCCCAGCATTTT.

This chain links TRBV10-1 with TRBJ1-6; D remains unclear. V shed 7 bases and J shed 7 bases, with 17 bases lying between them. This CDR3 spans 15 amino acids. The germline CDR1 and CDR2 sequences are WNHNN and SYGVQD (reference sequence). CDR3 in DNA: TGCGCCAGCAACCCCCCCCCGGAGGAGAATTCACCCCTCCACTTT. Its translation: CASNPPPEENSPLHF.

The chain links TRBV19 to TRBJ2-3; 13 bases are a match to TRBD2. V lost 7 bases and J lost 5; bases outside the gene matches: 6. The CDR3 has 15 residues. Germline V CDR1 and CDR2: LNHDA, SQIVND (reference sequence). DNA of the CDR3: TGTGCCAGTACTCGTAGGACTAGCGGGGGAGATACGCAGTATTTT. It translates to CASTRRTSGGDTQYF.

The V gene is TRBV6-5, the J gene TRBJ2-7, with unresolved D. Germline V gene sequence: CDR1 MNHEY, CDR2 SVGAGI. The CDR3 consists of 14 residues. Trimming shortened V by 5 bases and J by 0 bases, and 11 bases separated the two germline ends. CDR3 loop: CASSPRSSSYEQYF. Here the CDR3 DNA reads TGTGCCAGCAGTCCCCGCAGTTCCTCCTACGAGCAGTACTTC.

The chain employs TRBV20-1 and TRBJ2-5, with D uncertain. CDR1 is DFQATT, CDR2 SNEGSKA, per germline (reference sequence). Trimming took 0 bases from V and 7 from J, leaving 6 bases between them. The CDR3 contains 11 residues. The CDR3 protein is CSARDVGTQYF. In DNA, the CDR3 is TGCAGTGCTAGAGACGTCGGGACCCAGTACTTC.

This chain connects TRBV5-8 to TRBJ1-1; D gene uncertain. Per the germline V gene, CDR1 is SGHTS and CDR2 is YDEGEE. The CDR3 loop spans 13 amino acids. Trimming removed 3 bases at V and 4 bases at J, with 10 bases between. DNA for the CDR3: TGTGCCAGCAGCTGGGCCGGAGGCACTGAAGCTTTCTTT. Translating it yields CASSWAGGTEAFF.

This chain uses TRBV25-1 with TRBJ1-6; the D is unclear. The V and J ends lost 7 bases and 0 bases respectively, with 7 bases between them. Germline V lookup: CDR1 MGHDK, CDR2 SYGVNS. The CDR3 consists of 14 residues. For the CDR3, the DNA is TGTGCCAGCAAACAAAGCTCCTATAATTCACCCCTCCACTTT. Translation: CASKQSSYNSPLHF.

The V call is TRBV18, the J call TRBJ2-2, with 8 bases that match TRBD1. The CDR3 loop spans 15 amino acids. With 6 bases clipped from V and 4 bases from J, the junction kept 7 bases outside the gene matches. CDR1 is KGHSH, CDR2 LQKENI, per germline. CDR3 residues: CASSYGQGGTGELFF. CDR3 bases: TGTGCCAGCTCCTACGGACAGGGAGGCACCGGGGAGCTGTTTTTT.

The genes are TRBV6-5 and TRBJ2-7; TRBD2 might be the D (6 bases). The CDR3 is made up of 15 amino acids. V dropped 3 bases and J dropped 0 bases, with 12 bases sitting between them. Germline lookup yields CDR1 MNHEY and CDR2 SVGAGI. In nucleotides, the CDR3 is TGTGCCAGCAGTTATCTAGCGAGAAACTCCTACGAGCAGTACTTC. Protein sequence: CASSYLARNSYEQYF.

The CDR3 region has the DNA TGTGCCAGCAGCCCCTCACGGGACATTTTCGACGAGCAGTACTTC. As protein: CASSPSRDIFDEQYF. This chain connects TRBV11-2 to TRBJ2-7; tentatively, D is TRBD1 (6 bases). The V gene lost 5 bases and the J gene lost 5 bases, with 19 bases spanning the gap. Germline V gene lookup returns CDR1 SGHAT and CDR2 FQNNGV. The CDR3 extends over 15 amino acids.

The V and J genes are TRBV19 and TRBJ1-6; D is ambiguous. The CDR3 loop spans 13 amino acids. Germline V lookup: CDR1 LNHDA, CDR2 SQIVND (reference sequence). Trimming shortened V by 6 bases and J by 7 bases, and 10 bases separated the two germline ends. CDR3 amino acids: CASSETGNSPLHF. The CDR3 nucleotides are TGTGCCAGTAGCGAGACGGGGAATTCACCCCTCCACTTT.

The genes are TRBV30 and TRBJ2-2; perhaps TRBD1 as D (5 bases). Trimming shortened V by 3 bases and J by 5 bases, and 13 bases separated the two germline ends. Per the germline V gene, CDR1 is GTSNPN and CDR2 is SVGIG (reference sequence). There are 14 residues in the CDR3. This CDR3 reads CAWRGQIITGELFF. In DNA, the CDR3 is TGTGCCTGGAGGGGGCAGATTATAACCGGGGAGCTGTTTTTT.

The chain uses TRBV19 and TRBJ2-1, with 11 bases matching TRBD1. The CDR3 has 14 residues. Unmatched junction bases numbered 10, after V lost 9 bases and J lost 9 bases. Germline lookup yields CDR1 LNHDA and CDR2 SQIVND (reference sequence). The CDR3 here is CASKGQGATAEQFF. The CDR3 region has the DNA TGTGCCAGCAAAGGACAGGGGGCAACCGCTGAGCAGTTCTTC.

The chain has TRBV20-1 and TRBJ2-1, with TRBD2 identical over 7 bases. Trimming removed 3 bases from V and 9 bases from J; junction bases left unmatched: 2. The CDR3 loop spans 11 amino acids. The germline V gene encodes CDR1 DFQATT and CDR2 SNEGSKA (reference sequence). This CDR3 is CSASTSVEQFF. In nucleotides, the CDR3 is TGCAGTGCTAGTACTAGCGTTGAGCAGTTCTTC.

This chain links TRBV30 with TRBJ1-5; perhaps TRBD1 as D (6 bases). This CDR3 region has 13 residues. The germline V gene encodes CDR1 GTSNPN and CDR2 SVGIG (reference sequence). V lost 1 base to trimming and J lost 5 bases, with 9 bases between them. As DNA, the CDR3 is TGTGCCTGGAGTGGTGCAGGGGATCAGCCCCAGCATTTT. Translated, it gives CAWSGAGDQPQHF.

This chain joins TRBV15 and TRBJ2-1; 9 bases line up with TRBD1. Germline V gives CDR1 LNHNV, CDR2 YYDKDF (reference sequence). The J segment lost 4 bases and the V segment lost 1 base, leaving 11 bases of the junction unmatched. The CDR3 consists of 18 residues. This chain's CDR3 is CATSRAAGTGLRYNEQFF. CDR3 coding DNA: TGTGCCACCAGCAGAGCCGCGGGGACAGGGCTTAGGTACAATGAGCAGTTCTTC.

This clone was counted a single time. V gene TRBV29-1 combines with J gene TRBJ2-7, with 7 bases aligning to TRBD1. This CDR3 is built from 14 residues. V dropped 1 base and J dropped 1; count of bases not matched to a gene: 4. Germline V gives CDR1 SQVTM, CDR2 ANQGSEA. The CDR3 protein is CSVEVRDSSYEQYF. The CDR3 nucleotides read TGCAGCGTTGAAGTCCGGGACAGTTCCTACGAGCAGTACTTC.

The chain employs TRBV11-1 and TRBJ1-6; D might be TRBD1 (5 bases). This CDR3 comprises 14 residues. Trimming cost V 5 bases and J 10 bases, with 15 bases left between them. Germline loops: CDR1 SGHAT, CDR2 FQDESV (reference sequence). This chain's CDR3 is CASSTKAGQSPLHF. The CDR3 DNA follows: TGTGCCAGCAGCACAAAAGCAGGGCAATCACCCCTCCACTTT. The complete variable domain, with remaining parts taken from reference TRBV11-1 and TRBJ1-6, reads EAEVAQSPRYKITEKSQAVAFWCDPISGHATLYWYRQILGQGPELLVQFQDESVVDDSQLPKDRFSAERLKGVDSTLKIQPAELGDSAMYLCASSTKAGQSPLHFGNGTRLTVT.

V is TRBV6-2 or TRBV6-3 and J is TRBJ2-1; D might be TRBD2 (6 bases). Germline V gene lookup returns CDR1 MNHEY and CDR2 SVGEGT. Trimming shortened V by 5 bases and J by 8 bases, and 19 bases separated the two germline ends. This CDR3 contains 15 residues. CDR3 amino acids: CASSGRWLAMDEQFF. As DNA, the CDR3 is TGTGCCAGCAGTGGGCGTTGGCTAGCGATGGATGAGCAGTTCTTC.

This chain connects TRBV6-1 to TRBJ2-7; weak D call: TRBD1 (5 bases). CDR3 length equals 12 residues. V dropped 7 bases and J dropped 1 base, with 8 bases sitting between them. Looked up from germline, CDR1 is MNHNS and CDR2 is SASEGT. CDR3 nucleotide sequence: TGTGCCAGCATAGACAGTTCCTACGAGCAGTACTTC. Translation: CASIDSSYEQYF.

The rearrangement joins TRBV6-1 to TRBJ2-3; 14 positions agree with TRBD2. The CDR3 sequence is 20 residues long. Germline lookup yields CDR1 MNHNS and CDR2 SASEGT. V shed 4 bases and J 7 bases; nucleotides not matched to a gene: 19. CDR3 in amino acids: CASSGAFPGTSGRSGHTQYF. The DNA of the CDR3 is TGTGCCAGCAGTGGCGCCTTTCCCGGGACTAGCGGGAGAAGTGGTCATACGCAGTATTTT.

V and J are TRBV4-1 and TRBJ1-3; 7 positions agree with TRBD1. This CDR3 has 14 amino acids. J was trimmed by 4 bases and V by 6 bases; bases with no gene match: 6. Germline-derived CDR1 and CDR2 are MGHRA and YSYEKL. CDR3 DNA sequence: TGCGCCAGCAGGGACAACAGGGGAGGAAACACCATATATTTT. Its protein is CASRDNRGGNTIYF.

This chain uses TRBV12-3 or TRBV12-4 with TRBJ2-7; possible D gene TRBD1, 6 bases. Trimming took off 3 bases at V and 6 bases at J, with 9 bases between the two ends. CDR3 size: 12 residues. The CDR3 DNA reads as TGTGCCAGCAGTTTTATAGGGGGCGAGCAGTACTTC. Protein: CASSFIGGEQYF.

V usage is TRBV24-1 and J usage is TRBJ2-1, with TRBD2 matching 7 bases. The CDR3 is 15 amino acids. Germline CDR1 is KGHDR and CDR2 is SFDVKD. Trimming cost V 9 bases and J 6 bases; bases outside gene matches: 13. This CDR3 reads CATSQSGDPLNEQFF. CDR3 DNA sequence: TGTGCCACCTCCCAGAGCGGGGACCCCCTCAATGAGCAGTTCTTC.

The rearrangement joins TRBV7-3 to TRBJ1-2, with D unclear. V was shortened by 0 bases and J by 6 bases, with 8 bases between the two germline ends. Germline V gene lookup returns CDR1 SGHTA and CDR2 FQGTGA. The CDR3 spans 13 residues. The CDR3 DNA is TGTGCCAGCAGCTTAACGGGTAGCGATGGCTACACCTTC. Translated: CASSLTGSDGYTF.